The rows below give T cell receptor beta chains drawn from one sample of a study of regulatory T cells in long-lasting Graves disease. Each CDR3 protein is one row after TCRdb ran MiXCR on the multiplex PCR reads. The data show around 400,000 distinct CDR3 sequences, roughly 15% seen once. The sample in question was peripheral blood mononuclear cells (PBMCs), obtained at new diagnosis, from a patient treated with antithyroid drugs. These receptors came from a female donor with Graves disease. The CDR3 runs from the conserved cysteine through the conserved F or W. A D gene is named only where the DNA matches it firmly.

TRBV28,TRBJ1-1,TRBD1,CASSVSQGTAEAFF
TRBV27,TRBJ2-5,.,CASSLSGPPAGETQYF
TRBV12-3/TRBV12-4,TRBJ1-1,.,CASSDPRGVGTEAFF
TRBV20-1,TRBJ1-1,.,CSAKDRLMNTEAFF
TRBV25-1,TRBJ1-5,.,CASSDEGQGSGNQPQHF
TRBV5-1,TRBJ1-2,.,CASSLRAGRPTGGYTF
TRBV5-1,TRBJ2-2,.,CASSLSGVGGTGELFF
TRBV7-9,TRBJ1-1,.,CASSFPAEGNTEAFF
TRBV19,TRBJ2-5,.,CASSIGRRETQYF
TRBV7-9,TRBJ1-1,.,CASRGGWRNTEAFF
TRBV30,TRBJ1-5,TRBD1,CAWSSDRVSQPQHF
TRBV6-1,TRBJ2-7,.,CASSTDGISYEQYF
TRBV10-3,TRBJ2-7,TRBD2,CAISESTGRAREQYF
TRBV2,TRBJ1-2,.,CASSETPRGHYGYTF
TRBV28,TRBJ1-4,TRBD1,CASRGTGWRDEKLFF
TRBV7-2,TRBJ2-1,.,CASSLVRDEQFF
TRBV19,TRBJ2-1,.,CASTPPLGEQFF
TRBV7-2,TRBJ2-7,.,CASSLAQGYEQYF
TRBV24-1,TRBJ2-1,.,CATSEYTSGEQFF
TRBV6-5,TRBJ2-5,.,CASSYGQQETQYF
TRBV29-1,TRBJ2-3,TRBD2,CSVGGTSGHYSTDTQYF
TRBV20-1,TRBJ2-5,.,CSARLGGGETQYF
TRBV27,TRBJ2-7,TRBD2,CASSLFGGVSYEQYF
TRBV5-1,TRBJ2-2,.,CASSWMDRNTGELFF
TRBV7-2,TRBJ1-4,TRBD1,CASSRKTGYEKLFF
TRBV6-1,TRBJ2-3,TRBD2,CASSPPWASGGEDTQYF
TRBV5-6,TRBJ2-5,TRBD1,CASSLPGTDQETQYF
TRBV5-1,TRBJ1-2,.,CASSFYRKQTGYGYTF
TRBV20-1,TRBJ2-1,TRBD1,CSARGWTGREQFF
TRBV2,TRBJ1-1,.,CASSEESRVTEAFF
TRBV7-9,TRBJ2-7,.,CASGLGTHGGTYEQYF
TRBV4-1,TRBJ2-7,TRBD1,CASSQGKDRVFNEQYF
TRBV7-2,TRBJ2-7,.,CASSLGRVEQYF
TRBV15,TRBJ2-2,.,CATSSPAGSGSNTGELFF
TRBV28,TRBJ2-1,.,CASSFPSNEQFF
TRBV27,TRBJ2-5,TRBD2,CASSKGLAGGPLWETQYF
TRBV5-1,TRBJ2-2,.,CASSPGVPGELFF